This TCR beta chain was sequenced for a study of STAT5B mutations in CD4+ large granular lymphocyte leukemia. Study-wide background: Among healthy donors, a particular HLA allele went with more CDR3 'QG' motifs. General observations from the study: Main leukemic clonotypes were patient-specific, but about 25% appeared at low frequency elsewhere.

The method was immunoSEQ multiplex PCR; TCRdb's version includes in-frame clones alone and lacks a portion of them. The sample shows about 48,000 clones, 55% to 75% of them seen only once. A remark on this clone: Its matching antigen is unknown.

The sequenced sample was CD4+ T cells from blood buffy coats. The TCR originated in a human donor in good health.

The CDR3 protein is CASTIRPTGRPSYEQYF. The CDR3 nucleotides read TGTGCCAGTACCATACGGCCCACAGGGCGACCTTCCTACGAGCAGTACTTC. This sequence joins TRBV21-1 and TRBJ2-7; the table names TRBD1, a call not compared with the DNA. TRBV21-1 is marked as a pseudogene. The length of the CDR3 is 17 residues.